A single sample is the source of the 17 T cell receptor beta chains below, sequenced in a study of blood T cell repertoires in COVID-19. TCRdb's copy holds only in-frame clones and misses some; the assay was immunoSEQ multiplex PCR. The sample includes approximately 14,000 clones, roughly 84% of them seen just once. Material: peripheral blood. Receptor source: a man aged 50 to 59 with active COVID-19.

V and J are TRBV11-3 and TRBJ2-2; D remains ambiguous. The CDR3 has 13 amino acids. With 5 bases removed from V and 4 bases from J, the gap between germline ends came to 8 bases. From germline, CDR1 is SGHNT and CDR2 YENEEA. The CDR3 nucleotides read TGTGCCAGCAGCCCCTACCGCACCGGGGAGCTGTTTTTT. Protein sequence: CASSPYRTGELFF. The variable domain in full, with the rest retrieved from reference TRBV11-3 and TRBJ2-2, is EAGVVQSPRYKIIEKKQPVAFWCNPISGHNTLYWYLQNLGQGPELLIRYENEEAVDDSQLPKDRFSAERLKGVDSTLKIQPAELGDSAVYLCASSPYRTGELFFGEGSRLTVL.

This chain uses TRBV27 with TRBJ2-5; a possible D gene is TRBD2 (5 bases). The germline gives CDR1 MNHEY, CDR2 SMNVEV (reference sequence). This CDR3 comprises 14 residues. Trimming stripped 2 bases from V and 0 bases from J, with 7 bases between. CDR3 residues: CASSLIGNQETQYF. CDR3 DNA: TGTGCCAGCAGTTTAATCGGGAACCAAGAGACCCAGTACTTC.

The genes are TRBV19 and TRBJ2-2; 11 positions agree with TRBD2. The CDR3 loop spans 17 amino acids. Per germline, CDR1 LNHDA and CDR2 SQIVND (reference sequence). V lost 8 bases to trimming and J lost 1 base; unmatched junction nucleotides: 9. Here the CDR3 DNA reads TGTGCCAGTGGCGCTCTAGCGGGAGGAATGAACACCGGGGAGCTGTTTTTT. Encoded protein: CASGALAGGMNTGELFF.

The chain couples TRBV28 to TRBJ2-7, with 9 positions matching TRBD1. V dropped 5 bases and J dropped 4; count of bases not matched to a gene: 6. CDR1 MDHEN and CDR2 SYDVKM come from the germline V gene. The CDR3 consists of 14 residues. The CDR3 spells CASSHTGGAYEQYF. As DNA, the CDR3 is TGTGCCAGCAGTCACACAGGGGGCGCATACGAGCAGTACTTC.

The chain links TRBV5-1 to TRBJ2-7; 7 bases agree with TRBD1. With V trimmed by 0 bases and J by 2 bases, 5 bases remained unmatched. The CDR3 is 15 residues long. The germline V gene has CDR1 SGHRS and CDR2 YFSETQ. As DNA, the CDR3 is TGCGCCAGCAGCTTGGGGGACAGTGGTGCCTACGAGCAGTACTTC. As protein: CASSLGDSGAYEQYF.

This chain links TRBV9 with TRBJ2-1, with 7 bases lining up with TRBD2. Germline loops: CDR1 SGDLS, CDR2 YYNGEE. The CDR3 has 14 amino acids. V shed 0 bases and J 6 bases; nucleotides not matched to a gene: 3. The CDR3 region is CASSVESSGNEQFF. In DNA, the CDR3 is TGTGCCAGCAGCGTAGAGTCTAGCGGCAATGAGCAGTTCTTC.

CDR3 coding DNA: TGTGCCAGCAGCTTATCCGGGGGGCCTGAAGAGACCCAGTACTTC. Amino acid sequence: CASSLSGGPEETQYF. This rearrangement joins TRBV5-8 to TRBJ2-5; a possible D gene is TRBD2 (7 bases). Per the germline V gene, CDR1 is SGHTS and CDR2 is YDEGEE. The CDR3 spans 15 residues. Trimming stripped 2 bases from V and 3 bases from J, with 14 bases between.

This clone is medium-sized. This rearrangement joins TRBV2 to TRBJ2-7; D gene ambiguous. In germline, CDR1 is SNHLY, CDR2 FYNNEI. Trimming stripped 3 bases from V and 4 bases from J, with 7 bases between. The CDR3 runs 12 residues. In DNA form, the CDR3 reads TGTGCCAGCAGTGAGGCAGTTTACGAGCAGTACTTC. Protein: CASSEAVYEQYF.

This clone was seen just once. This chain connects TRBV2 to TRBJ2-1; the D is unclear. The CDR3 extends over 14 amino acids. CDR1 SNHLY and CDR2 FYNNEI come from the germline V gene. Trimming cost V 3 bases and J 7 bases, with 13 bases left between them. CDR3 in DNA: TGTGCCAGCAGTGAGCGCTATTTGGAGAATGAGCAGTTCTTC. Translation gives CASSERYLENEQFF. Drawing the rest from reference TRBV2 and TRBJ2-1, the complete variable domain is EPEVTQTPSHQVTQMGQEVILRCVPISNHLYFYWYRQILGQKVEFLVSFYNNEISEKSEIFDDQFSVERPDGSNFTLKIRSTKLEDSAMYFCASSERYLENEQFFGPGTRLTVL.

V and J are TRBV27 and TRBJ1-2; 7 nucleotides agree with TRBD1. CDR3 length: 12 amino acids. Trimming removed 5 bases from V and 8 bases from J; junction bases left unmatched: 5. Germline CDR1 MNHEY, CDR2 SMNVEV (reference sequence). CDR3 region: CASSPTGEGYTF. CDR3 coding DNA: TGTGCCAGCAGTCCTACAGGGGAGGGCTACACCTTC.

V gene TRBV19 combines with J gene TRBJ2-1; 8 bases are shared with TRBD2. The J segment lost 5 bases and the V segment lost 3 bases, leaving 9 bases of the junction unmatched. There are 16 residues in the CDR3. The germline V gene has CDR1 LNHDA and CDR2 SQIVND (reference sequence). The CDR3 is CASSIAGLGLNNEQFF. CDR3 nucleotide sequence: TGTGCCAGTAGTATCGCGGGACTAGGGCTAAACAATGAGCAGTTCTTC.

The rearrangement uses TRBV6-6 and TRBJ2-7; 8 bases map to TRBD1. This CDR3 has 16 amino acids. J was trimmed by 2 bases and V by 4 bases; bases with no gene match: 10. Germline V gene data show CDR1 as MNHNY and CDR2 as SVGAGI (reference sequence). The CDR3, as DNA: TGTGCCAGCAGTTTCGACCGGGACAGGCTAACCTACGAGCAGTACTTC. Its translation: CASSFDRDRLTYEQYF.

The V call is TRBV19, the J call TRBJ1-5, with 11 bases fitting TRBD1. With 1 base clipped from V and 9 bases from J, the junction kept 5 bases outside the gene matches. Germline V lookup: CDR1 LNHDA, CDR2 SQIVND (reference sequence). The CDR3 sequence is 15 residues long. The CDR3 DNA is TGTGCCAGTAGTATAGGCGGGACAGGGGGTCGGCCCCAGCATTTT. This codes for CASSIGGTGGRPQHF. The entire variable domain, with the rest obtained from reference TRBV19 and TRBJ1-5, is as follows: DGGITQSPKYLFRKEGQNVTLSCEQNLNHDAMYWYRQDPGQGLRLIYYSQIVNDFQKGDIAEGYSVSREKKESFPLTVTSAQKNPTAFYLCASSIGGTGGRPQHFGDGTRLSIL.

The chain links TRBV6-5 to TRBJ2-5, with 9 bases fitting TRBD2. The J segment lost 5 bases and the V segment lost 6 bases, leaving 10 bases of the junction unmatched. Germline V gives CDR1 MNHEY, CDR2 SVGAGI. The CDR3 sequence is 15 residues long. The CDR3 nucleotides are TGTGCCAGCAGCGTACTAGCGGGTACAGGGGAGACCCAGTACTTC. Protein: CASSVLAGTGETQYF.

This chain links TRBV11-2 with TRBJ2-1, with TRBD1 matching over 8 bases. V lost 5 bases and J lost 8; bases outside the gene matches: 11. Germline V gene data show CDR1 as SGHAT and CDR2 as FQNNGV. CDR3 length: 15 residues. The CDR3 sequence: CASSLTTGVFYEQFF. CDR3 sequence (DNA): TGTGCCAGCAGCCTTACGACAGGGGTCTTCTATGAGCAGTTCTTC.

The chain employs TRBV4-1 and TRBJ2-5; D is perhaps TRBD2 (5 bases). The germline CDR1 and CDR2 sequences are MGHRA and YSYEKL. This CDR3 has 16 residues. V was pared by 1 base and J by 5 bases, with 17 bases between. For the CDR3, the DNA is TGCGCCAGCAGCCAAGCGGCGGTAGCGAGAGGGGAGACCCAGTACTTC. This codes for CASSQAAVARGETQYF.

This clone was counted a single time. As DNA, the CDR3 is TGTGCCAGCAGATTCTTAGCGGGATCCCCAGATACGCAGTATTTT. Its protein product is CASRFLAGSPDTQYF. The chain uses TRBV6-5 and TRBJ2-3; 8 nucleotides line up with TRBD2. The J segment lost 4 bases and the V segment lost 6 bases, leaving 9 bases of the junction unmatched. Germline V CDR1 and CDR2: MNHEY, SVGAGI. This CDR3 comprises 15 residues.